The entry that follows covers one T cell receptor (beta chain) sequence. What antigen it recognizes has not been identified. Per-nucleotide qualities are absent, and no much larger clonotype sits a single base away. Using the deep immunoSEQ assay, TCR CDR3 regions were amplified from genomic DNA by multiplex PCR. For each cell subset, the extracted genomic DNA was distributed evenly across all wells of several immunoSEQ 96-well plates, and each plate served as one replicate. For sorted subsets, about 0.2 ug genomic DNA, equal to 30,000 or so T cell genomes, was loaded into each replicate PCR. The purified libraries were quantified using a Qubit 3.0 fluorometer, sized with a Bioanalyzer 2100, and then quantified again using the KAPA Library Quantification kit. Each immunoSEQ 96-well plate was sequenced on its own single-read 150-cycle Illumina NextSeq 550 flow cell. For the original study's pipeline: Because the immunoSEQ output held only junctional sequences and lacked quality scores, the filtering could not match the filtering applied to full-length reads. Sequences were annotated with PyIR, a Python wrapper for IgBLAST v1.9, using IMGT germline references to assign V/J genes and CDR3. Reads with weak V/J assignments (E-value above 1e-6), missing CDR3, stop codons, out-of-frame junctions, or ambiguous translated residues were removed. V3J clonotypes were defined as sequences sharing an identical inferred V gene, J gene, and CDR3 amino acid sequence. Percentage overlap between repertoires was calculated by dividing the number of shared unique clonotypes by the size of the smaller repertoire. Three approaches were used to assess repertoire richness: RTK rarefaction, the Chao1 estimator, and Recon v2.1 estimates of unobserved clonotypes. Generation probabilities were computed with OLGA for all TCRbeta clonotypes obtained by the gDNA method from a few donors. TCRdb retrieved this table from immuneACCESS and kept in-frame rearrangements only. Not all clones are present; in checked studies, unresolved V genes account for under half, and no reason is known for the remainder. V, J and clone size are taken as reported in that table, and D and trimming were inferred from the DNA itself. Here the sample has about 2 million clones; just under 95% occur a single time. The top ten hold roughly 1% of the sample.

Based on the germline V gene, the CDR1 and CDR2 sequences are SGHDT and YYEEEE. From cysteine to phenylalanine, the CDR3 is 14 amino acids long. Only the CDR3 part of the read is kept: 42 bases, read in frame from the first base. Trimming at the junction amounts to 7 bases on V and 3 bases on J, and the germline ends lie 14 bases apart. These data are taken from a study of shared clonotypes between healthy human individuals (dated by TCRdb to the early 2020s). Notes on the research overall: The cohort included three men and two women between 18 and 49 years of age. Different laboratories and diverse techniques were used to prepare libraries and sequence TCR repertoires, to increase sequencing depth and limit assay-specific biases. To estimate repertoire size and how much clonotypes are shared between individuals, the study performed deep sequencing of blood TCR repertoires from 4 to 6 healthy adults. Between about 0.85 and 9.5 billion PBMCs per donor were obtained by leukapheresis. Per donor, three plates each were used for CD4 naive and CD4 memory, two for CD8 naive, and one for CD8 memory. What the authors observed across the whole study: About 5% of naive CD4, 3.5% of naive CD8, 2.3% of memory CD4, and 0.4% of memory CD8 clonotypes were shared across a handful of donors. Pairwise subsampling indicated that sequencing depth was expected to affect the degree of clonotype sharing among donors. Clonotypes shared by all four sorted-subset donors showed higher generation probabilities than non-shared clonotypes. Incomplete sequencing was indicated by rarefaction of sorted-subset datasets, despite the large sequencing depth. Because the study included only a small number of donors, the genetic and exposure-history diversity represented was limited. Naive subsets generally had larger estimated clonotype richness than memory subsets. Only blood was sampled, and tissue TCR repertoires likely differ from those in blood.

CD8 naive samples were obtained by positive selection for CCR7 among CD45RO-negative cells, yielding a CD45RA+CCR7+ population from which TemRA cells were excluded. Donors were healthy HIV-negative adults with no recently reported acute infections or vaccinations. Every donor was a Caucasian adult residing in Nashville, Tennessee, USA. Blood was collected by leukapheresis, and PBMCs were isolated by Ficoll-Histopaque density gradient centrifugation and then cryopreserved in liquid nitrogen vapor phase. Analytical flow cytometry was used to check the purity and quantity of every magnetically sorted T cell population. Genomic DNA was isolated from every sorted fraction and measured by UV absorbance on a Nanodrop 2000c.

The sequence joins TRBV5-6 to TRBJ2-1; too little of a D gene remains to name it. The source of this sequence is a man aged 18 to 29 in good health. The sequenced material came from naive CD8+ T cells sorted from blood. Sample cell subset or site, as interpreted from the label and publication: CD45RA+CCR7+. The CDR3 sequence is CASYILAGYNEQFF. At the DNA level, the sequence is TGTGCCAGCTATATACTCGCCGGCTACAATGAGCAGTTCTTC. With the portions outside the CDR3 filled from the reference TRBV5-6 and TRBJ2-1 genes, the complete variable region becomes DAGVTQSPTHLIKTRGQQVTLRCSPKSGHDTVSWYQQALGQGPQFIFQYYEEEERQRGNFPDRFSGHQFPNYSSELNVNALLLGDSALYLCASYILAGYNEQFFGPGTRLTVL.